The 28 T cell receptor beta chains below were found in one sample sequenced in a study of response to subunit inactivated influenza vaccine (dated by TCRdb to the late 2010s). The library was generated by RT-PCR. Sequencing used an Illumina HiSeq 2500. Through fastp at Q25 and MiXCR, TCRdb rebuilt clones from the public reads, retaining in-frame beta chains. Each entry is one CDR3 protein sequence, shown with its most common DNA and genes. This sample gives about 520,000 distinct CDR3 sequences in total; about 7.2% of them show up just once. Clones ranked in the top ten supply roughly 13% of the sample. Sequencing used PBMCs from blood, obtained less than 25 months after vaccination. All receptors come from a man in his fifties or sixties who received an inactivated influenza vaccine. Donor details come from another sample of the same person, matched by shared clones.

This clonotype has at least ten counts. The chain couples TRBV7-9 to TRBJ2-3, with D uncertain. V lost 5 bases, J lost 2 bases, and 8 bases lay in between. Germline loops: CDR1 SEHNR, CDR2 FQNEAQ (reference sequence). The CDR3 sequence is 13 residues long. Written as DNA, the CDR3 is TGTGCCAGCAGCACGGACCTCACAGATACGCAGTATTTT. Translation: CASSTDLTDTQYF. Supplemented by reference TRBV7-9 and TRBJ2-3, the full variable domain reads DTGVSQNPRHKITKRGQNVTFRCDPISEHNRLYWYRQTLGQGPEFLTYFQNEAQLEKSRLLSDRFSAERPKGSFSTLEIQRTEQGDSAMYLCASSTDLTDTQYFGPGTRLTVL.

This clonotype occurred many times. The genes are TRBV20-1 and TRBJ2-2, with 9 bases fitting TRBD2. The CDR3 is 15 amino acids. CDR1 and CDR2 (germline): DFQATT, SNEGSKA (reference sequence). Trimming removed 1 base from V and 4 bases from J; junction bases left unmatched: 4. For the CDR3, the DNA is TGCAGTGCTAGAGGACTAGCGGACCTCACCGGGGAGCTGTTTTTT. It specifies CSARGLADLTGELFF.

This clonotype was observed at least ten times. This chain uses TRBV4-3 with TRBJ2-2; perhaps TRBD1 as D (6 bases). Deletions cut 0 bases from V and 8 bases from J, with 13 bases between. In germline, CDR1 is LGHNA, CDR2 YSLEER. The CDR3 length is 15 residues. The CDR3 spells CASSQEGRGKGELFF. In DNA form, the CDR3 reads TGCGCCAGCAGCCAAGAGGGAAGGGGGAAAGGGGAGCTGTTTTTT.

This rearrangement joins TRBV4-3 to TRBJ2-7; 13 bases fit TRBD2. Germline assignment: CDR1 LGHNA and CDR2 YSLEER. The V and J ends lost 0 bases and 4 bases, in that order; junction bases with no gene match: 6. This CDR3 has 17 amino acids. CDR3 nucleotides: TGCGCCAGCAGCCAAGATGAGGGACTAGCGGGGCCGTACGAGCAGTACTTC. This codes for CASSQDEGLAGPYEQYF.

This chain links TRBV7-2 with TRBJ1-2; a possible D gene is TRBD1 (5 bases). Germline CDR1 reads SGHTA; CDR2 reads FQGNSA. There are 15 residues in the CDR3. The V end lost 5 bases, the J end lost 3 bases, and 16 bases lay between the germline ends. CDR3 sequence reads: CASSPTGGFDYGYTF. The CDR3 coding sequence is TGTGCCAGCAGCCCCACGGGGGGGTTCGACTATGGCTACACCTTC. The whole variable domain, remainder taken from reference TRBV7-2 and TRBJ1-2, is GAGVSQSPSNKVTEKGKDVELRCDPISGHTALYWYRQSLGQGLEFLIYFQGNSAPDKSGLPSDRFSAERTGGSVSTLTIQRTQQEDSAVYLCASSPTGGFDYGYTFGSGTRLTVV.

This chain links TRBV10-3 with TRBJ2-7; D is unclear. The germline gives CDR1 ENHRY, CDR2 SYGVKD. V gave up 3 bases and J gave up 3 bases, with 6 bases separating them. The CDR3 totals 12 residues. This CDR3 reads CAISESDYEQYF. CDR3 bases: TGTGCCATCAGTGAATCGGACTACGAGCAGTACTTC.

The rearrangement joins TRBV11-2 to TRBJ2-7, with TRBD1 identical over 8 bases. Germline lookup yields CDR1 SGHAT and CDR2 FQNNGV. The V and J ends lost 2 bases and 2 bases, in that order; junction bases with no gene match: 14. CDR3 length: 18 residues. The CDR3 loop reads CASSLFRTGTRVTYEQYF. The CDR3 DNA is TGTGCCAGCAGCTTATTCAGGACAGGGACAAGGGTCACCTACGAGCAGTACTTC.

The sample holds many counts of this clonotype. The rearrangement uses TRBV20-1 and TRBJ2-7; D is unresolved. In germline, CDR1 is DFQATT, CDR2 SNEGSKA (reference sequence). V lost 0 bases, J lost 5 bases, and 17 bases lay in between. The CDR3 is made up of 15 amino acids. Here the CDR3 reads CSARDVSSLLHEQYF. CDR3 bases: TGCAGTGCTAGAGACGTCTCGAGCCTACTCCACGAGCAGTACTTC.

The chain employs TRBV25-1 and TRBJ2-2; 7 bases are shared with TRBD1. This CDR3 comprises 14 residues. From germline, CDR1 is MGHDK and CDR2 SYGVNS. V was pared by 6 bases and J by 6 bases, with 7 bases of the junction left unmatched. CDR3 DNA sequence: TGTGCCAGCAGAGAGACAGGGTCCGCCGGGGAGCTGTTTTTT. This encodes CASRETGSAGELFF.

This clonotype has only a few counts. Its ends do not fully match the called genes, so a read error is possible. This rearrangement joins TRBV4-3 to TRBJ1-6; unclear D gene. Germline V gene sequence: CDR1 LGHNA, CDR2 YSLEER. This CDR3 spans 18 amino acids. CDR3 in DNA: TGCGCCAGCACCCAAGAAGGCCAGGCTGGAATTTATAATTCACCCCTCCACTTT. Its protein is CASTQEGQAGIYNSPLHF.

The DNA for the CDR3 is TGTGCCAGCAGCGTGGGTACTAGCCTCTCCTACGAGCAGTACTTC. Its translation: CASSVGTSLSYEQYF. The chain combines TRBV5-6 with TRBJ2-7; D possibly corresponds to TRBD2 (6 bases). V lost 4 bases and J 0 bases, leaving 14 bases between the germline ends. There are 15 residues in the CDR3. Germline CDR1 is SGHDT and CDR2 is YYEEEE.

This clonotype was counted between two and nine times. J is TRBJ2-5 and V is TRBV29-1; D is ambiguous. Germline CDR1 and CDR2: SQVTM and ANQGSEA. The V end lost 6 bases, the J end lost 2 bases, and 13 bases lay between the germline ends. The CDR3 length is 13 residues. The CDR3: CSVRRATQETQYF. DNA of the CDR3: TGCAGCGTCCGACGCGCCACACAAGAGACCCAGTACTTC. The complete variable domain, with remaining parts taken from reference TRBV29-1 and TRBJ2-5, reads SAVISQKPSRDICQRGTSLTIQCQVDSQVTMMFWYRQQPGQSLTLIATANQGSEATYESGFVIDKFPISRPNLTFSTLTVSNMSPEDSSIYLCSVRRATQETQYFGPGTRLLVL.

This clonotype has just a few counts. This chain uses TRBV29-1 with TRBJ2-7; 8 bases align to TRBD1. Germline CDR1 is SQVTM and CDR2 is ANQGSEA. This CDR3 region has 12 residues. V lost 7 bases and J lost 5; bases outside the gene matches: 7. CDR3 in DNA: TGCAGCGGGACAGGGTCAAGGAACGAGCAGTACTTC. Its translation: CSGTGSRNEQYF.

This clonotype occurred a few times. The CDR3 is CASSTNRGKGEKLFF. The DNA of the CDR3 is TGCGCCAGCAGCACCAACAGGGGGAAGGGTGAAAAACTGTTTTTT. This rearrangement joins TRBV5-1 to TRBJ1-4; TRBD1 aligns across 8 bases. The V gene's germline CDR1 is SGHRS and CDR2 YFSETQ. This CDR3 is 15 amino acids long. The J segment lost 7 bases and the V segment lost 4 bases, leaving 9 bases of the junction unmatched.

This clonotype has a count of ten or more. V gene TRBV3-1 combines with J gene TRBJ1-6; 9 bases align to TRBD1. Germline loops: CDR1 LGHDT, CDR2 YNNKEL (reference sequence). The V segment lost 2 bases and the J segment 9 bases; nucleotides outside the gene matches: 5. This CDR3 region has 15 residues. CDR3 bases: TGTGCCAGCAGCCAACCGGGACAGGGTCGTTCACCCCTCCACTTT. Its protein is CASSQPGQGRSPLHF.

The sample holds a few counts of this clonotype. The chain couples TRBV14 to TRBJ2-7; TRBD2 might be the D (5 bases). The CDR3 sequence is 15 residues long. V was pared by 1 base and J by 0 bases, with 10 bases between. Per the germline V gene, CDR1 is SGHDN and CDR2 is FVKESK. CDR3: CASSQGTGSSYEQYF. In DNA, the CDR3 is TGTGCCAGCAGCCAAGGGACTGGGTCCTCCTACGAGCAGTACTTC.

This chain links TRBV7-2 with TRBJ1-1, with no clear D. This CDR3 comprises 16 residues. Germline CDR1 SGHTA, CDR2 FQGNSA. V dropped 0 bases and J dropped 4 bases, with 15 bases sitting between them. CDR3 in amino acids: CASSLAHIGLATEAFF. The DNA of the CDR3 is TGTGCCAGCAGCTTAGCCCACATAGGGTTGGCCACTGAAGCTTTCTTT.

This rearrangement joins TRBV12-3 or TRBV12-4 to TRBJ1-1; D gene ambiguous. The CDR3 sequence is 17 residues long. The V and J ends lost 6 bases and 1 base respectively, with 21 bases between them. CDR3 in amino acids: CASRALTPPKGNTEAFF. The CDR3 DNA is TGTGCCAGCAGGGCCTTAACTCCTCCAAAGGGGAACACTGAAGCTTTCTTT.

Ten or more counts support this clonotype. The V and J genes are TRBV15 and TRBJ2-3; TRBD2 is a possible D gene (7 bases). V shed 0 bases and J shed 4 bases, with 17 bases lying between them. The CDR3 spans 17 residues. Germline loops: CDR1 LNHNV, CDR2 YYDKDF (reference sequence). In DNA, the CDR3 is TGTGCCACCAGCAGAGAAGGGGGGGTGGTCAGGGCAGATACGCAGTATTTT. Protein: CATSREGGVVRADTQYF. Supplemented by reference TRBV15 and TRBJ2-3, the full variable domain reads DAMVIQNPRYQVTQFGKPVTLSCSQTLNHNVMYWYQQKSSQAPKLLFHYYDKDFNNEADTPDNFQSRRPNTSFCFLDIRSPGLGDTAMYLCATSREGGVVRADTQYFGPGTRLTVL.

The chain uses TRBV6-2 or TRBV6-3 and TRBJ2-7; D gene unclear. Germline CDR1 reads MNHEY; CDR2 reads SVGEGT. CDR3 length: 15 residues. The V end lost 3 bases, the J end lost 3 bases, and 15 bases lay between the germline ends. CDR3 loop: CASSYAVNGIYEQYF. The CDR3 region has the DNA TGTGCCAGCAGTTATGCAGTAAACGGCATCTACGAGCAGTACTTC.

The V and J genes are TRBV7-2 and TRBJ2-5; D might be TRBD2 (5 bases). Deletions cut 5 bases from V and 2 bases from J, with 15 bases between. CDR3 size: 15 residues. Germline CDR1 reads SGHTA; CDR2 reads FQGNSA. DNA of the CDR3: TGTGCCAGCAGCAGTTCCAGGAGGAAGCAAGAGACCCAGTACTTC. It codes for CASSSSRRKQETQYF.

The V gene is TRBV10-3, the J gene TRBJ1-2, with unresolved D. The germline V gene encodes CDR1 ENHRY and CDR2 SYGVKD. V lost 6 bases and J 3 bases, leaving 14 bases between the germline ends. CDR3 length: 14 residues. This CDR3 reads CAISPGEQYYGYTF. The CDR3 coding sequence is TGTGCCATCAGCCCCGGTGAGCAGTACTATGGCTACACCTTC.

This clonotype has just a few counts. This rearrangement joins TRBV4-3 to TRBJ2-7; 7 nucleotides align to TRBD2. The germline CDR1 and CDR2 sequences are LGHNA and YSLEER. J was trimmed by 3 bases and V by 4 bases; bases with no gene match: 18. This CDR3 region has 18 residues. CDR3 DNA: TGCGCCAGCAGCCCCCAAGGGTGGAGCGGGGCGCCCGGCTACGAGCAGTACTTC. Amino acid sequence: CASSPQGWSGAPGYEQYF.

The chain employs TRBV7-6 and TRBJ2-3; 9 bases are a match to TRBD1. This CDR3 region has 14 residues. Germline V gene data show CDR1 as SGHVS and CDR2 as FNYEAQ. V trimming: 4 bases; J trimming: 6 bases; junction bases outside the gene matches: 5. This CDR3 reads CASSWTGELDTQYF. The CDR3 nucleotides read TGTGCCAGCAGCTGGACAGGGGAGCTGGATACGCAGTATTTT.

The chain employs TRBV20-1 and TRBJ2-1; TRBD1 might be the D (5 bases). This CDR3 contains 11 residues. The germline V and J ends were trimmed by 5 bases and 5 bases, with 7 bases remaining between them. Germline V lookup: CDR1 DFQATT, CDR2 SNEGSKA (reference sequence). CDR3 amino acids: CSAETDNEQFF. CDR3 coding DNA: TGCAGTGCTGAGACAGACAATGAGCAGTTCTTC.

This sequence joins TRBV12-3 or TRBV12-4 and TRBJ2-3, with 15 bases matching TRBD2. The trim removed 2 bases at V and 1 base at J, leaving 16 bases unmatched. This CDR3 is built from 22 residues. CDR3 protein: CASSLRGLRGLAGGPRTDTQYF. DNA of the CDR3: TGTGCCAGCAGTTTAAGAGGTCTGAGAGGACTAGCGGGGGGGCCTCGCACAGATACGCAGTATTTT.

This clonotype was recorded at least ten times. The rearrangement uses TRBV4-2 and TRBJ2-5, with D tentatively TRBD1 (5 bases). The germline V gene has CDR1 LGHNA and CDR2 YNFKEQ. V shed 1 base and J shed 5 bases, with 14 bases lying between them. The CDR3 spans 15 residues. The CDR3: CASSQGAGSWETQYF. The CDR3 region has the DNA TGTGCCAGCAGCCAAGGGGCAGGGTCGTGGGAGACCCAGTACTTC.

The V call is TRBV5-1, the J call TRBJ1-2, with D possibly TRBD1 on 6 matching bases. The CDR3 has 15 residues. V gave up 0 bases and J gave up 6 bases, with 15 bases separating them. CDR1 is SGHRS and CDR2 is YFSETQ in the germline V gene. The CDR3 region has the DNA TGCGCCAGCAGCTTGGATACAGGGACCCACGATGGCTACACCTTC. It is translated as CASSLDTGTHDGYTF. The whole variable domain, filled in from reference TRBV5-1 and TRBJ1-2, reads KAGVTQTPRYLIKTRGQQVTLSCSPISGHRSVSWYQQTPGQGLQFLFEYFSETQRNKGNFPGRFSGRQFSNSRSEMNVSTLELGDSALYLCASSLDTGTHDGYTFGSGTRLTVV.